What follows is one TCR beta chain and its context. The antigen remains undetermined. The data derive from a study of T cell responses to AZD1222 COVID-19 vaccine. This table comes from immunoSEQ multiplex PCR, and its TCRdb copy is limited to in-frame clones, with some not included. The sample includes 75,000 to 90,000 clones, about 85% seen only once; the top ten take around 13%. Trimming removed 5 bases at V and 4 bases at J, with 6 bases between. This CDR3 spans 11 amino acids. The germline V gene encodes CDR1 SGHTA and CDR2 FQGNSA. Study-wide results and caveats: Spike was spanned by vaccine-associated CD4 TCRs, which were dominant at 160-218 and 743-854. Close to half of all spike-specific TCRs reportedly target regions of the variants that are unmutated.

This specimen was peripheral blood, taken on day 0 of AZD1222 vaccination. The TCR originated in an adult in good health. V is TRBV7-2 and J is TRBJ2-7, with D possibly TRBD1 on 5 matching bases. The CDR3 DNA reads as TGTGCCAGCAGCAGGGGTTACGAGCAGTACTTC. As protein: CASSRGYEQYF.